Included here is one TCR beta chain sequence, with context. TCRdb's copy holds only in-frame clones and misses some; the assay was immunoSEQ multiplex PCR. Seen here are 200,000 to 250,000 clones, approximately 80% observed once, and the top ten hold roughly 7%. The entry originates in a study of blood T cell repertoires in COVID-19. Overall study context: Spain, Italy and the United States supplied samples that represented acute and convalescent COVID-19.

The material sequenced was peripheral blood. This TCR was recovered from a woman over 75 with COVID-19, enrolled during active disease.

In DNA form, the CDR3 reads TGTGCCAGCAAAAACACGGGGGGGTCCTACAATGAGCAGTTCTTC. As protein: CASKNTGGSYNEQFF. The V gene is TRBV11-2, the J gene TRBJ2-1; the match to TRBD2 covers 8 bases. Unmatched junction bases numbered 6, after V lost 7 bases and J lost 1 base. The CDR3 spans 15 residues. Germline values: CDR1 SGHAT, CDR2 FQNNGV. Complete variable domain (other parts from reference TRBV11-2 and TRBJ2-1): EAGVAQSPRYKIIEKRQSVAFWCNPISGHATLYWYQQILGQGPKLLIQFQNNGVVDDSQLPKDRFSAERLKGVDSTLKIQPAKLEDSAVYLCASKNTGGSYNEQFFGPGTRLTVL.